The subject of this entry is one T cell receptor beta chain. Its recognized antigen is unknown. No clone much larger than this one lies a single base away; base qualities are absent. The data derive from a study of Tregs in tolerant kidney transplant recipients (dated by TCRdb to between 2018 and 2020). Regarding the research as a whole: Related donors were used in the transplants with nonmyeloablative bone marrow transplantation, and mixed chimerism was transient in the human trials. Before combined kidney and bone marrow transplantation, this study identified donor-specific regulatory T cells using TCRbeta sequencing and then followed those same cells after transplant. Points the paper makes about the study in general: For some patients the PCR primers changed over time, which made it impossible to compare the samples from those patients at the nucleotide level. Donor-specific Treg expansion was found to exceed global Treg expansion in tolerant patients, suggesting antigen-driven rather than nonspecific expansion. Biological reproducibility was not directly assessed, although technical replication error appeared to be minimal. Expanding Tregs with activated donor B cells appeared to identify the most biologically relevant and donor-specific TCRbeta repertoire. Because the study included only a small number of patients, the results must be confirmed in larger populations and under other immunosuppression protocols.

The germline V gene encodes CDR1 MDHEN and CDR2 SYDVKM. V loses 0 bases, J loses 2 bases, and the germline ends lie 10 bases apart. The CDR3 has 15 amino acids, counting the end cysteine and phenylalanine. Only CDR3 DNA remains: 45 bases, in frame from the first base. Genomic DNA was extracted from sorted cells with the QIAGEN DNeasy Blood and Tissue Kit for TCRbeta CDR3 sequencing. High-throughput TCRbeta CDR3 sequencing, which included PCR amplification with bias correction and internal controls, was done commercially through immunoSEQ. Turning to the authors' computational methods: A unique productive TCRbeta sequence was defined by the CDR3 nucleotide sequence when primers matched, and otherwise by the CDR3 amino acid sequence together with the Vbeta and Jbeta genes. To correct for sorting error, sequences found in more than one sorted population at a frequency ratio of 2:1 or less were discarded, and the remaining shared sequences were assigned to the population with the higher frequency. A sequence was defined as donor-reactive if the sequence was expanded at least 5-fold in CFSE-low cells compared with unstimulated cells and had a frequency of at least 0.01% in CFSE-low cells. Jensen-Shannon divergence calculated on the top 100 TCRbeta sequences ranked by frequency was used to measure repertoire divergence. When a sample had multiple sequencing runs, each run was corrected for sorting error separately and the runs were then pooled. TCRdb retrieved this table from immuneACCESS and kept in-frame rearrangements only. Not all clones are present; in checked studies, unresolved V genes account for under half, and no reason is known for the remainder. The DNA was the basis for D and trimming; V, J and clone size are from that table. Within this sample are over 50,000 clones, with around 85% of them counted one time only. The ten largest clones capture 2% to 2.5% of the sample.

Read against the paper, the sample's time point label means: blood sample drawn before combined kidney and bone marrow transplant. Unstimulated Tregs (CD4+CD25+CD127-), CD4+ non-Tregs (CD4+CD25-), CD4 and CD8 cells were FACS-sorted from thawed PBMCs. Before Treg sorting, thawed PBMCs were rested overnight at 37°C with 200 IU/ml IL-2. Patients were 4 combined kidney and bone marrow transplant recipients from the ITN036ST trial, and only these trial subjects had samples available. Healthy control blood was processed to PBMCs by Ficoll density gradient and cryopreserved, and patient PBMCs were collected before and after transplant.

The chain is encoded by TRBV28 joined to TRBJ1-1; TRBD1 is a weak D gene call, 5 bases matching. The clonotype originates from a human donor who received a combined kidney and bone marrow transplant. This material consisted of Tregs from blood, taken before the transplant. The nucleotide sequence is TGTGCCAGCAGTTTATGGCTGGGGCGCAACACTGAAGCTTTCTTT. Its amino acids are CASSLWLGRNTEAFF.